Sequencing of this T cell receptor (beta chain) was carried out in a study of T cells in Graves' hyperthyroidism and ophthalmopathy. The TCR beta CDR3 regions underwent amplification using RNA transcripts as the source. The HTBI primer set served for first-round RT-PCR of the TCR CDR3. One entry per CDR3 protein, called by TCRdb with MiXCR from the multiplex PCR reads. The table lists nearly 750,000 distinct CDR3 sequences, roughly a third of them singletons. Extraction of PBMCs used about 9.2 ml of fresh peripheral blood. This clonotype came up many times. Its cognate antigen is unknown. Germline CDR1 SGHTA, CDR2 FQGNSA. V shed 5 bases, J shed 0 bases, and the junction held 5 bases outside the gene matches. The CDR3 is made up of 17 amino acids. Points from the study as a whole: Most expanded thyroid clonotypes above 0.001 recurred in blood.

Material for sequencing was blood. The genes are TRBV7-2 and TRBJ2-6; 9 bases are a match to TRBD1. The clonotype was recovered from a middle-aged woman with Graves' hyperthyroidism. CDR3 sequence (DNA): TGTGCCAGCAGCCACCGGGACAGGGACTCTGGGGCCAACGTCCTGACTTTC. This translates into CASSHRDRDSGANVLTF. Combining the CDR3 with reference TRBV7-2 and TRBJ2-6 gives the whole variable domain GAGVSQSPSNKVTEKGKDVELRCDPISGHTALYWYRQSLGQGLEFLIYFQGNSAPDKSGLPSDRFSAERTGGSVSTLTIQRTQQEDSAVYLCASSHRDRDSGANVLTFGAGSRLTVL.